This T cell receptor (beta chain) was captured by sequencing in a study of shared clonotypes between healthy human individuals (dated by TCRdb to 2018 to 2020). For the study in its entirety: The cohort comprised a couple of women and a few men aged 18 to 49 years. Between about 0.9 and 8.9 billion PBMCs per donor were obtained by leukapheresis. For each donor, three plates each were used for CD4 naive and CD4 memory, two plates were used for CD8 naive, and one plate was used for CD8 memory. To estimate repertoire size and how much clonotypes are shared between individuals, the study performed deep sequencing of blood TCR repertoires from five healthy adults. Different laboratories and diverse techniques were used to prepare libraries and sequence TCR repertoires, to increase sequencing depth and limit assay-specific biases.

Paper-wide results and their limitations: Roughly 5% of naive CD4, around 3.6% of naive CD8, 2% to 2.5% of memory CD4, and about 0.4% of memory CD8 clonotypes were shared across a few donors. Pairwise subsampling led to the expectation that sequencing depth would affect the degree of clonotype sharing among donors. Sampling was restricted to blood, and TCR repertoires in tissues likely differ from the TCR repertoires found in blood. Clonotypes shared by all four sorted-subset donors showed higher generation probabilities than non-shared clonotypes. Because the study included only a small number of donors, the genetic and exposure-history diversity represented was limited. Larger estimated clonotype richness was generally found for naive subsets than for memory subsets. Incomplete sequencing was indicated by rarefaction of sorted-subset datasets, despite the large sequencing depth.

Using the deep immunoSEQ assay, TCR CDR3 regions were amplified from genomic DNA by multiplex PCR. For each cell subset, the extracted genomic DNA was distributed evenly across all wells of several immunoSEQ 96-well plates, and each plate served as one replicate. Each replicate PCR for sorted subsets received around 200 ng genomic DNA, equal to around 32,000 T cell genomes. Purified libraries were measured with a Qubit 3.0 fluorometer, size-checked on a Bioanalyzer 2100, and measured again with the KAPA Library Quantification kit. A separate single-read 150-cycle Illumina NextSeq 550 flow cell was used to sequence each immunoSEQ 96-well plate. The original methods were these. Because the immunoSEQ output included only junctional sequences and no quality scores, the filtering could not be the same as the filtering used for full-length reads. Sequences were annotated with PyIR, a Python wrapper for IgBLAST v1.9, using IMGT germline references to assign V/J genes and CDR3. Any read was removed if the V/J assignment was weak (E-value above 1e-6), the CDR3 was missing, or the read contained stop codons, out-of-frame junctions, or ambiguous translated residues. V3J clonotypes were defined as sequences sharing the same inferred V gene, J gene, and CDR3 amino acid sequence. The percentage overlap between two repertoires was calculated by dividing the number of shared unique clonotypes by the size of the smaller repertoire. Richness of each repertoire was evaluated using RTK rarefaction, the Chao1 estimator, and Recon v2.1 estimates of unobserved clonotypes. OLGA was used to compute generation probabilities for all TCRbeta clonotypes that the gDNA method yielded from a handful of donors. TCRdb's version of the immuneACCESS table is confined to in-frame rearrangements and falls short of the full clone set. An unresolved V gene accounts for under half of the shortfall where checked; the remainder is of unknown origin. That table gives V, J and clone size, and the DNA gave D and trimming. The sample profile shows roughly 1,500,000 clones; less than 99% of them were found once. The top ten hold under 0.45% of the sample.

Sequences SGHNT (CDR1) and YYREEE (CDR2) are obtained from the germline V gene (reference sequence). The CDR3 runs 12 amino acids, cysteine and phenylalanine included. The kept DNA is CDR3 alone, 36 bases in frame from the first base. V gives up 3 bases and J gives up 5 bases, and the segment between their germline ends measures 5 bases. Donors were healthy HIV-negative adults with no recently reported acute infections or vaccinations. Only Caucasian adults living in Nashville, Tennessee, USA were represented among the donors. CD4+ T cells were enriched by magnetic negative selection; naive cells were then positively selected on CD45RA, and the negative fraction formed the memory subset. Blood was collected by leukapheresis, and PBMCs were isolated by Ficoll-Histopaque density gradient centrifugation and then cryopreserved in liquid nitrogen vapor phase. Purity and quantity of every magnetically sorted T cell population were checked by analytical flow cytometry. Genomic DNA was isolated from every sorted fraction and measured by UV absorbance on a Nanodrop 2000c.

Concerning this clone itself: What antigen it recognizes has not been identified. The sample holds no much larger clone one base away, and base qualities are not on file.

The chain is made from TRBV5-4 and TRBJ2-2; no D gene call is confident. The sequence was obtained from a man aged 30-40 years in good health. The specimen was naive CD4+ T cells sorted from blood. The cell subset or site label for this specimen denotes: CD45RA+ positively selected. The CDR3 region has the sequence CASSSFTGELFF. The nucleotides are TGTGCCAGCAGCTCTTTTACCGGGGAGCTGTTTTTT. When the CDR3 is completed using the reference TRBV5-4 and TRBJ2-2 genes on either side, the full variable domain is ETGVTQSPTHLIKTRGQQVTLRCSSQSGHNTVSWYQQALGQGPQFIFQYYREEENGRGNFPPRFSGLQFPNYSSELNVNALELDDSALYLCASSSFTGELFFGEGSRLTVL.